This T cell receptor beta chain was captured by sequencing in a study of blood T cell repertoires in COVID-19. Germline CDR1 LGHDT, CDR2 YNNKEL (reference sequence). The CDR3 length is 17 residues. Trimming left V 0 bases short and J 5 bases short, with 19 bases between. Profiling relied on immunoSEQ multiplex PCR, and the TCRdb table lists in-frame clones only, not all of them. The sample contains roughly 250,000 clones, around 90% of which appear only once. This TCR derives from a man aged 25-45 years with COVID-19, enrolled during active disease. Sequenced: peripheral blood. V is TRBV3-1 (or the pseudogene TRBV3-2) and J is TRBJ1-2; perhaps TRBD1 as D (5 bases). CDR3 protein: CASSQESSVRVGYGYTF. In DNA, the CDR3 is TGTGCCAGCAGCCAAGAGTCAAGCGTCAGGGTGGGGTATGGCTACACCTTC.